This T cell receptor beta chain was found in a study of PD-L1 blockade in urothelial cancer. Described time point: pretreatment peripheral blood. Samples were collected from each patient before treatment and during treatment. Each patient gave between 1 and 8 of them in total. Clones were read by immunoSEQ multiplex PCR, and TCRdb kept only the in-frame ones, dropping some. Among roughly 52,000 clones listed, 84% were seen once. This receptor was taken from a man between 50 and 59 years old with urothelial cancer. Sequencing used PBMCs, obtained around atezolizumab (anti-PD-L1) treatment.

The CDR3 DNA is TGTGCCAGCAGTGAATGGCGGCAGGGATTTGATGGCTACACCTTC. It is translated as CASSEWRQGFDGYTF. The chain uses TRBV25-1 and TRBJ1-2; TRBD1 is a possible D gene (5 bases). Trimming left V 1 base short and J 6 bases short, with 15 bases between. Per the germline V gene, CDR1 is MGHDK and CDR2 is SYGVNS. This CDR3 spans 15 amino acids.